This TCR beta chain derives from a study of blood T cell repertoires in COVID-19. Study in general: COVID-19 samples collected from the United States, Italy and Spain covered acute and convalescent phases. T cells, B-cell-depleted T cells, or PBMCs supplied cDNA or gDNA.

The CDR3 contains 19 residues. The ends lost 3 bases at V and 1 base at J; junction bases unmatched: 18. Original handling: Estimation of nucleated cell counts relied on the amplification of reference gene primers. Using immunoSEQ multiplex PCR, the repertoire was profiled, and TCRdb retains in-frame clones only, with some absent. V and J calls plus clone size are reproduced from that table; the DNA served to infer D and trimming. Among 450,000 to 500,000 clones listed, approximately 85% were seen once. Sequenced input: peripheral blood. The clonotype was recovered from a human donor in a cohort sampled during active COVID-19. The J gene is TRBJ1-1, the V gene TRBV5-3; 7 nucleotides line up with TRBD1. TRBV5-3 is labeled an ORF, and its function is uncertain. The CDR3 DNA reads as TGTGCCAGAAGCTATATAAACCGGAGAGGGGGGACAGAGAACACTGAAGCTTTCTTT. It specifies CARSYINRRGGTENTEAFF.